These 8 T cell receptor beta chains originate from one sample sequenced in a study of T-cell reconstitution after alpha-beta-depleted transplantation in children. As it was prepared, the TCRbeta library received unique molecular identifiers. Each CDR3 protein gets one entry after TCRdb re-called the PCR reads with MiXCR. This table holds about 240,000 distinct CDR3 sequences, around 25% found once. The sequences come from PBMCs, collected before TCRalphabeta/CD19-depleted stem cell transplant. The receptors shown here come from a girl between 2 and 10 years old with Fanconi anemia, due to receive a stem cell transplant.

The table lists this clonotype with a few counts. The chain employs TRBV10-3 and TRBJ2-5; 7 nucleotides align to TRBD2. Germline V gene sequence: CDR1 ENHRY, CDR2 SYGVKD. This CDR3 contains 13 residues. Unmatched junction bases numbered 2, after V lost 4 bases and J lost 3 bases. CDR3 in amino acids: CAISAGGEETQYF. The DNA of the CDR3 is TGTGCCATCAGTGCGGGGGGAGAAGAGACCCAGTACTTC.

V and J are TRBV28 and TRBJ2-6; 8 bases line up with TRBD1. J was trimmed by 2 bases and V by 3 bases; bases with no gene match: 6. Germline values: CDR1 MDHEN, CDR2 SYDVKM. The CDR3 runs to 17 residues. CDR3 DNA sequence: TGTGCCAGCAGTTTTGGCAGGGGGCTTGCTGGGGCCAACGTCCTGACTTTC. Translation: CASSFGRGLAGANVLTF.

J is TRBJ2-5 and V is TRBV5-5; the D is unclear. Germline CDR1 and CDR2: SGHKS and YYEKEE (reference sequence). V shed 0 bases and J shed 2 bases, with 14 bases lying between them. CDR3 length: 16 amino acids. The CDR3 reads CASSLGDNVFQETQYF. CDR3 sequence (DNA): TGTGCCAGCAGCTTGGGAGACAACGTCTTTCAAGAGACCCAGTACTTC.

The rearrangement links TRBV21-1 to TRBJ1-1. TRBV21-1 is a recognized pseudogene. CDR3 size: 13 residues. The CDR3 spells CASSKDFVTEAFF. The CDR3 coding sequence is TGTGCCAGCAGCAAAGATTTCGTGACTGAAGCTTTCTTT.

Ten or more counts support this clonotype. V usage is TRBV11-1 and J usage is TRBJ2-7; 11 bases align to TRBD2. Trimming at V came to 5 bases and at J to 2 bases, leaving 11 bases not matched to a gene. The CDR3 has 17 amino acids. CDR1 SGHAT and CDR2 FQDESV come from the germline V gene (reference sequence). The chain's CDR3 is CASSQGLAGRLTYEQYF. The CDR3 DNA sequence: TGTGCCAGCAGCCAAGGACTAGCGGGCCGATTGACCTACGAGCAGTACTTC.

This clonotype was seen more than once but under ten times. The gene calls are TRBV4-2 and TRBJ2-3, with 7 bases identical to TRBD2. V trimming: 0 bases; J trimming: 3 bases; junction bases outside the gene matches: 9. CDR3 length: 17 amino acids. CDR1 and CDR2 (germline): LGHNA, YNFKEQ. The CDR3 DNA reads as TGTGCCAGCAGCCAAGATCGGCGCGGGAGTACGACAGATACGCAGTATTTT. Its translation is CASSQDRRGSTTDTQYF.

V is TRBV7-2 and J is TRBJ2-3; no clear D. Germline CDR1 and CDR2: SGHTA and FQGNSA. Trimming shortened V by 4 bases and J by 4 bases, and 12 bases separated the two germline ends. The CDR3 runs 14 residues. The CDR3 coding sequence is TGTGCCAGCAGCTATGACAATCGGCCAGATACGCAGTATTTT. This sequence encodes CASSYDNRPDTQYF.

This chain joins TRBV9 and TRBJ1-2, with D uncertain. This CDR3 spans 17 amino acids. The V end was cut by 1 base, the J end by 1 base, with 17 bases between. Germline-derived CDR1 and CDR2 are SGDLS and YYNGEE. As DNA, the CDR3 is TGTGCCAGCAGCGTATCAGCCTATGAAGCGGGTAACTATGGCTACACCTTC. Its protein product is CASSVSAYEAGNYGYTF.